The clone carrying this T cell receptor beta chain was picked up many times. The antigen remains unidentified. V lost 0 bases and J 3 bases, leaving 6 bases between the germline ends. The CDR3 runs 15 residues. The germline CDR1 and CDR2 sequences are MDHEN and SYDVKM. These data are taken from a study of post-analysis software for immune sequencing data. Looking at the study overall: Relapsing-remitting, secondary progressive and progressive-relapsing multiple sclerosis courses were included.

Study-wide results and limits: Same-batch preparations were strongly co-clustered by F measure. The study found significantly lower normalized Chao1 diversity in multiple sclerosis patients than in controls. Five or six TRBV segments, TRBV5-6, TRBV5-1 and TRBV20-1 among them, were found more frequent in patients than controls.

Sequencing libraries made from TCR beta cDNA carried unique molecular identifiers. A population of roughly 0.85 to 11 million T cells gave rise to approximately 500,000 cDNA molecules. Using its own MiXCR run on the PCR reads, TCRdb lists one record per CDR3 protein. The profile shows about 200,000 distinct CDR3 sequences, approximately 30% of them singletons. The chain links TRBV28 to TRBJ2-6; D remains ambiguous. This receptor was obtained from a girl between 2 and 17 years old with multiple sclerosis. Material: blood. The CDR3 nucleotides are TGTGCCAGCAGTTTATGGGTCTATGGGGCCAACGTCCTGACTTTC. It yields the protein CASSLWVYGANVLTF.